The 20 T cell receptor beta chains given below trace back to one sample, sequenced in a study of T cells in Graves' hyperthyroidism and ophthalmopathy. Researchers amplified the TCR beta CDR3 regions from RNA transcripts. Researchers ran a first-round RT-PCR on the TCR CDR3 using the HTBI primer set. Each CDR3 protein is one row after TCRdb ran MiXCR on the multiplex PCR reads. The sample holds about 690,000 distinct CDR3 sequences; 15% to 20% are singletons and the top ten take about 14%. Sequencing was performed on blood. The receptors stem from a man aged 45-65 years with Graves' hyperthyroidism.

This clonotype was picked up a small number of times. The chain couples TRBV10-3 to TRBJ2-7, with TRBD1 matching 9 bases. Germline V gene sequence: CDR1 ENHRY, CDR2 SYGVKD. The V and J ends lost 10 bases and 4 bases, in that order; junction bases with no gene match: 11. The CDR3 totals 14 residues. CDR3 amino acids: CATSTGTGRYEQYF. CDR3 DNA: TGTGCCACCAGCACCGGGACAGGGAGGTACGAGCAGTACTTC.

With respect to this clonotype: A much larger clone lies one base from this, so it may be a read error. The chain recombines TRBV24-1 with TRBJ2-7; D unclear. This CDR3 contains 13 residues. V was pared by 2 bases and J by 9 bases, with 13 bases between. Germline-derived CDR1 and CDR2 are KGHDR and SFDVKD. CDR3: CATSDYITSGQYF. The CDR3 nucleotides are TGTGCCACCAGTGATTATATCACATCCGGGCAGTACTTC.

This clonotype came up many times. V usage is TRBV6-1 and J usage is TRBJ2-7, with 7 bases identical to TRBD2. The CDR3 has 15 amino acids. From germline, CDR1 is MNHNS and CDR2 SASEGT. The V and J ends lost 10 bases and 2 bases, in that order; junction bases with no gene match: 14. Written as DNA, the CDR3 is TGTGCCACCACCTTAAGGCCTGGGAGGGCCTACGAGCAGTACTTC. It is translated as CATTLRPGRAYEQYF.

This clonotype showed up many times. CDR3 protein: CSARDPGRTSYEQYF. The CDR3 DNA reads as TGCAGTGCTAGAGATCCGGGCCGAACTTCCTACGAGCAGTACTTC. The chain links TRBV20-1 to TRBJ2-7; no firm D call. Trimming pared 0 bases from V and 1 base from J, leaving 13 bases between. Looked up from germline, CDR1 is DFQATT and CDR2 is SNEGSKA (reference sequence). The CDR3 contains 15 residues.

The sample holds many counts of this clonotype. This rearrangement joins TRBV30 to TRBJ1-2; no clear D gene. This CDR3 is built from 14 residues. Germline CDR1 and CDR2: GTSNPN and SVGIG (reference sequence). Trimming took 0 bases from V and 4 from J, leaving 12 bases between them. The CDR3 region is CAWSVSGGIYGYTF. The CDR3 DNA reads TGTGCCTGGAGTGTAAGTGGCGGTATCTATGGCTACACCTTC. The full variable domain, with the rest looked up from reference TRBV30 and TRBJ1-2, is SQTIHQWPATLVQPVGSPLSLECTVEGTSNPNLYWYRQAAGRGLQLLFYSVGIGQISSEVPQNLSASRPQDRQFILSSKKLLLSDSGFYLCAWSVSGGIYGYTFGSGTRLTVV.

The chain carries TRBV7-4 and TRBJ2-7; tentatively, D is TRBD1 (6 bases). The germline V gene encodes CDR1 SGHVT and CDR2 SQSDAQ. The CDR3 has 12 amino acids. V dropped 5 bases and J dropped 4 bases, with 9 bases sitting between them. Written as DNA, the CDR3 is TGTGCCAGCAGCCACAGGGAATACGAGCAGTACTTC. This codes for CASSHREYEQYF.

V gene TRBV7-9 combines with J gene TRBJ1-1; D might be TRBD1 (5 bases). Germline V gene sequence: CDR1 SEHNR, CDR2 FQNEAQ (reference sequence). The ends were cut back, 1 base at V and 6 bases at J, with 9 bases in the middle. This CDR3 is built from 13 residues. The CDR3 DNA is TGTGCCAGCAGCTTAGAGGGGTCCGCTGAAGCTTTCTTT. This encodes CASSLEGSAEAFF.

The gene calls are TRBV19 and TRBJ2-3; D uncertain. The germline V gene encodes CDR1 LNHDA and CDR2 SQIVND (reference sequence). This CDR3 region has 13 residues. V lost 4 bases, J lost 6 bases, and 11 bases lay in between. CDR3 coding DNA: TGTGCCAGTAGTACCTACAGTTTCGATACGCAGTATTTT. Its protein product is CASSTYSFDTQYF.

This clonotype was seen at least ten times. The chain employs TRBV10-3 and TRBJ2-7; 9 bases match TRBD2. Losses at the gene ends were 6 bases for V and 5 bases for J; bases not matched to a gene: 11. From germline, CDR1 is ENHRY and CDR2 SYGVKD. The CDR3 covers 15 residues. CDR3 in amino acids: CAIRRTSDSPNEQYF. Here the CDR3 DNA reads TGTGCCATCAGGAGGACTAGCGATTCCCCTAACGAGCAGTACTTC.

Ten or more counts support this clonotype. The CDR3 coding sequence is TGTGCCAGCAGCCAAAATTTGGGGGAGAACACTGAAGCTTTCTTT. Protein product: CASSQNLGENTEAFF. This sequence joins TRBV3-1 and TRBJ1-1, with a possible D match to TRBD1 (5 bases). The CDR3 totals 15 residues. V was trimmed by 2 bases and J by 1 base, leaving 11 bases between them. Germline V lookup: CDR1 LGHDT, CDR2 YNNKEL (reference sequence).

V gene TRBV4-3 combines with J gene TRBJ2-5; 8 bases are shared with TRBD2. Germline V gene lookup returns CDR1 LGHNA and CDR2 YSLEER. The CDR3 runs 15 residues. J was trimmed by 4 bases and V by 0 bases; bases with no gene match: 4. CDR3 sequence: CASSQDDSGGETQYF. CDR3 in DNA: TGCGCCAGCAGCCAAGATGACAGCGGGGGAGAGACCCAGTACTTC.

This clonotype was seen at least ten times. The chain combines TRBV20-1 with TRBJ2-7; 7 bases are shared with TRBD2. The CDR3 loop spans 13 amino acids. Germline V lookup: CDR1 DFQATT, CDR2 SNEGSKA (reference sequence). V dropped 7 bases and J dropped 0; count of bases not matched to a gene: 6. The CDR3 sequence is CSVLSGSSYEQYF. The CDR3 nucleotides are TGCAGTGTCCTTAGCGGGTCCTCCTACGAGCAGTACTTC.

Only a few counts were recorded for this clonotype. This chain links TRBV5-5 with TRBJ2-5; 7 bases are shared with TRBD2. The CDR3 sequence is 15 residues long. V lost 4 bases and J lost 6; bases outside the gene matches: 12. CDR1 and CDR2 (germline): SGHKS, YYEKEE (reference sequence). The CDR3 sequence: CASSADLTSRKTQYF. The CDR3 nucleotides read TGTGCCAGCAGCGCAGACTTGACTAGCCGGAAGACCCAGTACTTC.

The chain uses TRBV5-1 and TRBJ2-1; the match to TRBD2 covers 11 bases. Trimming removed 4 bases from V and 2 bases from J; junction bases left unmatched: 8. This CDR3 has 17 amino acids. CDR1 is SGHRS and CDR2 is YFSETQ in the germline V gene. The CDR3 region has the DNA TGCGCCAGCAGCGAGTACGGGACTAGCGGACCCTACAATGAGCAGTTCTTC. Amino acid sequence: CASSEYGTSGPYNEQFF.

The chain combines TRBV2 with TRBJ2-3, with 13 bases fitting TRBD2. Germline loops: CDR1 SNHLY, CDR2 FYNNEI. There are 18 residues in the CDR3. The V gene end was trimmed by 9 bases and the J gene end by 5 bases; junction bases not matched to a gene: 17. The CDR3, as DNA: TGTGCCAGACCGGGACTAGCGGGATCGCCCTTAGCTGGAGATACGCAGTATTTT. It codes for CARPGLAGSPLAGDTQYF.

The chain links TRBV6-1 to TRBJ2-7; 8 nucleotides line up with TRBD1. The length of the CDR3 is 14 residues. Germline CDR1 reads MNHNS; CDR2 reads SASEGT. With V trimmed by 7 bases and J by 0 bases, 5 bases remained unmatched. CDR3 loop: CASIQDRDSYEQYF. The CDR3 DNA reads TGTGCCAGCATCCAGGACAGGGACTCCTACGAGCAGTACTTC.

This clonotype was detected a few times. The chain is built from TRBV9 and TRBJ2-2; 9 bases map to TRBD1. J lost 5 bases, V lost 3 bases, and 2 bases had no gene match. Per germline, CDR1 SGDLS and CDR2 YYNGEE. The CDR3 is 14 residues long. The CDR3 region has the DNA TGTGCCAGCAGCGCACAGGGGGCTACCGGGGAGCTGTTTTTT. This gives the protein CASSAQGATGELFF.

The V and J genes are TRBV25-1 and TRBJ2-2; tentative D call: TRBD2 (7 bases). With 3 bases removed from V and 0 bases from J, the gap between germline ends came to 11 bases. CDR1 is MGHDK, CDR2 SYGVNS, per germline. The CDR3 is 16 amino acids. CDR3 nucleotides: TGTGCCAGCAGTGATGGGGGGGCGCCGAACACCGGGGAGCTGTTTTTT. Translated: CASSDGGAPNTGELFF.

This rearrangement joins TRBV20-1 to TRBJ1-1; weak D call: TRBD1 (6 bases). CDR1 and CDR2 (germline): DFQATT, SNEGSKA (reference sequence). The V end was cut by 5 bases, the J end by 3 bases, with 22 bases between. The CDR3 is made up of 16 amino acids. CDR3 DNA: TGCAGTGCTCGTACAGGGTACGATAATCGGGACACTGAAGCTTTCTTT. Protein: CSARTGYDNRDTEAFF.

This clonotype was seen repeatedly, ten times or more. This sequence joins TRBV27 and TRBJ2-7; the match to TRBD1 covers 8 bases. J was trimmed by 5 bases and V by 4 bases; bases with no gene match: 1. The CDR3 is made up of 12 amino acids. Germline CDR1 MNHEY, CDR2 SMNVEV (reference sequence). In nucleotides, the CDR3 is TGTGCCAGCAGTTGGACAGGGAACGAGCAGTACTTC. Amino acid sequence: CASSWTGNEQYF.